The T cell receptor beta chain described here comes from a study of T cell repertoires in cytomegalovirus infection (dated by TCRdb to the late 2010s). Broadly, across the study: Recently identified HLA-C-restricted CMV epitopes, whose presentation resists viral immunomodulation, were targeted by peptide stimulations together with well-studied HLA-B-restricted epitopes. Donor HLA type was relevant to the analysis, as public TCR beta signatures indicated carriage of CMV infection together with the matching HLA type. The research as a whole found: The ex vivo response was dominated by HLA-C-restricted CMV-specific TCR beta clonotypes, and the single most frequent clonotype in two of eight donors was supplied by these HLA-C-restricted clonotypes. Carriers of CMV infection plus the relevant HLA type were discriminated by the cumulative frequency of public TCR beta family members in the study cohort and in an independent approximately 340-donor cohort.

Deletion took 0 bases off V and 4 bases off J, with a span of 16 bases between the germline ends. Taken from the germline V gene (reference sequence), the CDR1 and CDR2 loops are SGHKS and YYEKEE. The CDR3 holds 16 amino acids from the cysteine to the phenylalanine. Solely the CDR3 DNA is kept, with 48 bases framed from the first base. According to the study, the label for this sample's treatment or condition signals: in vitro stimulation with specific CMV peptide epitopes to enrich CMV-specific T cells. On this clonotype itself: Its antigen remains unidentified. The record has no base qualities; no much larger clone is one base away.

The sample was run on an Illumina HiSeq 1500. Using fastp at Q25 and MiXCR, TCRdb reprocessed the public reads and kept productive beta chains. Rows are unified per CDR3 protein, each entry keeping the most common DNA and genes. The sample includes approximately 730,000 distinct CDR3 sequences, with 25% to 35% observed a single time. The ten largest clones take up around 13% of the sample. The rearrangement joined TRBV5-5 to TRBJ1-2; the D gene identity is not certain. The TCR sequence derives from a human donor in good health (CMV status not recorded). Some clones in this sample may be carry-over from other donors' samples. The material was cultured CD8+ T cells from PBMCs, obtained from culture after CMV antigen stimulation. The CDR3 is CASSLGQRTPGYGYTF. Read as DNA, the sequence is TGTGCCAGCAGCTTGGGTCAGAGAACCCCGGGCTATGGCTACACCTTC.